These 2 T cell receptor beta chains came from one sample sequenced in a study of T cells in Graves' hyperthyroidism and ophthalmopathy (dated 2019 in TCRdb). Libraries were built with multiplex PCR. These reads were obtained on an Illumina HiSeq 2000. The TCR beta CDR3 regions were amplified from RNA transcripts. The TCR CDR3 was subjected to a first round of RT-PCR using the HTBI primer set and the Qiagen OneStep RT-PCR kit. In TCRdb, the public reads were trimmed at Q25 with fastp and aligned with MiXCR, with productive beta chains retained. Rows are unified per CDR3 protein, each entry keeping the most common DNA and genes. In this sample the table shows about 520,000 distinct CDR3 sequences, less than 25% of which occur a single time. About a quarter of the sample rests with the top ten. Sequencing input: blood. The receptor set was obtained from a man younger than 35 with Graves' hyperthyroidism.

This clonotype was recorded at least ten times. The V and J genes are TRBV6-1 and TRBJ2-7, with 11 bases aligning to TRBD1. The CDR3 sequence is 16 residues long. The J segment lost 1 base and the V segment lost 4 bases, leaving 6 bases of the junction unmatched. CDR1 MNHNS and CDR2 SASEGT come from the germline V gene. This CDR3 is CASSARGDRGSYEQYF. CDR3 coding DNA: TGTGCCAGCAGTGCCCGGGGGGACAGGGGGTCCTACGAGCAGTACTTC.

The chain combines TRBV20-1 with TRBJ2-5; 7 bases are a match to TRBD2. With 0 bases clipped from V and 2 bases from J, the junction kept 6 bases outside the gene matches. The CDR3 has 15 amino acids. Germline lookup yields CDR1 DFQATT and CDR2 SNEGSKA (reference sequence). In DNA form, the CDR3 reads TGCAGTGCTAGAGATATCAGCGGGGTTCAAGAGACCCAGTACTTC. This codes for CSARDISGVQETQYF.